What follows describes a single TCR beta chain. Its antigen is unidentified. The sample belongs to a study of T cell responses to AZD1222 COVID-19 vaccine. General study results and limits: Close to half of spike-specific TCRs reportedly recognize unmutated variant regions. Repertoires in all cases were sampled only once the peak T cell response had passed.

Losses at the gene ends were 0 bases for V and 3 bases for J; bases not matched to a gene: 4. The CDR3 is 16 amino acids. Germline loops: CDR1 LNHNV, CDR2 YYDKDF (reference sequence). Profiling relied on immunoSEQ multiplex PCR, and the TCRdb table lists in-frame clones only, not all of them. The sample contains 100,000 to 150,000 clones, roughly 90% of which appear only once. The sample here was peripheral blood, taken on day 0 of AZD1222 vaccination. This rearrangement joins TRBV15 to TRBJ2-3; 9 positions agree with TRBD1. The sequence was collected from an adult in good health. The CDR3 here is CATSRDGTGLTDTQYF. The CDR3 nucleotides are TGTGCCACCAGCAGAGATGGGACAGGGTTGACAGATACGCAGTATTTT.